Here is one T cell receptor (beta chain) with its context. No antigen is known for it. CDR1 is SNHLY, CDR2 FYNNEI, per germline. CDR3 length: 13 residues. V was clipped by 2 bases and J by 6 bases, with 11 bases between them. Every bit of the isolated RNA underwent reverse transcription, so sequencing read expressed TCRB transcripts. TCRdb's copy holds only in-frame clones and misses some; the assay was immunoSEQ multiplex PCR. The sample shows roughly 400,000 clones, 14% of them seen only once. Sorting with CD45RO/CCR7/CD25/CD127/CD95/CD27 yielded naive, central memory, regulatory and stem-like memory CD4+ cells. This specimen comes from a study of beta chain features in type 1 diabetes. The study, taken as a whole, reports: Moderate yet significant TCRB CDR3 shortening was seen in Type 1 diabetes patients in all four CD4+ subsets. Type 1 diabetes patients showed fewer insertions and more deletions at VDJ junctions.

This clonotype originated in a man aged 25 to 40 in good health. This chain connects TRBV2 to TRBJ2-7, with unresolved D. Sequences were obtained from naive CD4+ T cells from blood. CDR3 amino acids: CASSEPGLAEQYF. The CDR3 DNA sequence: TGTGCCAGCAGTGAACCCGGTCTGGCCGAGCAGTACTTC.